A selection of T cell receptor beta chains follows, all from one sample in a study of cytomegalovirus exposure and HLA in healthy donors. The repertoire was sequenced with immunoSEQ multiplex PCR; TCRdb's copy has only in-frame clones and lacks some. Among approximately 110,000 clones, 74% were seen once, and the ten largest hold roughly 2.6%. Input material: PBMCs. These receptors were collected from a man aged 50 or older in good health and CMV-seropositive. Each CDR3 is given with its conserved first and last residue. A D gene is named only where the DNA matches it firmly. A row's size may be missing; if present it is once, few, many or a size class.

j_gene	len	v_gene	abundance	d_gene	CDR3nt	CDR3aa
TRBJ1-2	17	TRBV28	NA	NA	TGTGCCAGCAGTTTACAAGACCTCCAGGGCCCTAACTATGGCTACACCTTC	CASSLQDLQGPNYGYTF
TRBJ2-1	14	TRBV2	NA	NA	TGTGCCAGCATCAAGCAGGTCAACAATGATGAGCAGTTCTTC	CASIKQVNNDEQFF
TRBJ1-6	13	TRBV9	few	NA	TGTGCCAGCAGCGTAGCCACAAATTCACCCCTCCACTTT	CASSVATNSPLHF
TRBJ2-5	15	TRBV4-1	NA	NA	TGCGCCAGCAGCCGCCCTGACAGTAACCAAGAGACCCAGTACTTC	CASSRPDSNQETQYF
TRBJ2-3	11	TRBV7-9	NA	NA	TGTGCCAGCAGCTCCGTAGATACGCAGTATTTT	CASSSVDTQYF
TRBJ2-7	14	TRBV19	NA	NA	TGTGCCAGTAGCTACAGGGCTCGGGATTACGAGCAGTACTTC	CASSYRARDYEQYF
TRBJ2-7	15	TRBV7-9	NA	TRBD1	TGTGCCAGCAGCTCCCCCGGACAGGGGACCTACGAGCAGTACTTC	CASSSPGQGTYEQYF
TRBJ2-1	13	TRBV7-3	NA	NA	TGTGCCAGCAGCTCTCAGGGGGGCAATGAGCAGTTCTTC	CASSSQGGNEQFF
TRBJ1-4	14	TRBV2	NA	NA	TGTGCCAGCACGAAAGCCTGGACTAATGAAAAACTGTTTTTT	CASTKAWTNEKLFF
TRBJ2-2	14	TRBV11-1	NA	NA	TGTGCCAGCAGCTTTAGTCCCCACACCGGGGAGCTGTTTTTT	CASSFSPHTGELFF
TRBJ2-3	14	TRBV6-1	once	NA	TGTGCCAGCAGCTGGGTGGGGGGAACAGATACGCAGTATTTT	CASSWVGGTDTQYF
TRBJ2-5	16	TRBV19	NA	NA	TGTGCCAGTAGTACGCCCAACGGGTTGAGTAGAGAGACCCAGTACTTC	CASSTPNGLSRETQYF
TRBJ2-7	19	TRBV5-1	NA	NA	TGCGCCAGCAGCTTGCTCTCACCGACCCGGGACATACTGTCCTACGAGCAGTACTTC	CASSLLSPTRDILSYEQYF
TRBJ2-7	15	TRBV28	NA	TRBD1	TGTGCCAGCAGATCCCCGGGACAGGGCCCTTACGAGCAGTACTTC	CASRSPGQGPYEQYF
TRBJ2-7	16	TRBV10-3	once	TRBD2	TGTGCCATCAGTGAGTCGTATTCTAGCGGGAGGTACGAGCAGTACTTC	CAISESYSSGRYEQYF
TRBJ2-1	14	TRBV5-1	NA	NA	TGCGCCAGCAGCCCACAGACTAGTTCCGATGAGCAGTTCTTC	CASSPQTSSDEQFF
TRBJ2-3	15	TRBV28	once	TRBD2	TGTGCCAGCAGTTTGGGGGGGATACGCACAGATACGCAGTATTTT	CASSLGGIRTDTQYF
TRBJ2-5	16	TRBV5-6	few	TRBD2	TGTGCCAGCAGTTTGCTAGCGGGGGGGTTCCAAGAGACCCAGTACTTC	CASSLLAGGFQETQYF
TRBJ2-3	15	TRBV9	NA	TRBD2	TGTGCCAGCAGTCCAGCGGGGGCCCCCACAGATACGCAGTATTTT	CASSPAGAPTDTQYF
TRBJ1-6	16	TRBV23-1	NA	NA	TGCGCCAGCAGTCAATGTCTCGAGCTCTATAATTCACCCCTCCACTTT	CASSQCLELYNSPLHF
TRBJ2-1	14	TRBV2	few	NA	TGTGCCAGCAGTGAACCCGGGGGGACAAATGAGCAGTTCTTC	CASSEPGGTNEQFF
TRBJ2-5	14	TRBV5-4	NA	TRBD1	TGTGCCAGCAGCCGACAGGGGGCGGGAGAGACCCAGTACTTC	CASSRQGAGETQYF
TRBJ1-1	19	TRBV29-1	NA	TRBD1	TGCAGCGGGAGGGGGGTAAAAGGACAGGCCTCCGAAGGGAACACTGAAGCTTTCTTT	CSGRGVKGQASEGNTEAFF
TRBJ2-7	12	TRBV30	few	NA	TGTGCCTGGGAACCGGGACTCAACGAGCAGTACTTC	CAWEPGLNEQYF
TRBJ2-3	17	TRBV5-4	NA	TRBD2	TGTGCCAGCAGCTTAGGCGTGGCGGGAGTCAGCACAGATACGCAGTATTTT	CASSLGVAGVSTDTQYF
TRBJ1-1	13	TRBV2	NA	NA	TGTGCCAGCCTGCCACAGGGTCTCACTGAAGCTTTCTTT	CASLPQGLTEAFF
TRBJ1-6	18	TRBV10-3	NA	TRBD1	TGTGCCATCAGTGAGTCTTGGGACAGCAGCTCCTATAATTCACCCCTCCACTTT	CAISESWDSSSYNSPLHF
TRBJ1-2	14	TRBV9	NA	NA	TGTGCCAGCAGCGTAGGAAGGACCAGAGGGGGCTACACCTTC	CASSVGRTRGGYTF
TRBJ1-3	14	TRBV2	NA	NA	TGTGCCAGCAGTGTTGAGGGGGATGGAAACACCATATATTTT	CASSVEGDGNTIYF
TRBJ1-1	17	TRBV12-5	NA	NA	TGTGCTAGTGGTCCCCTGGGTCGGGGGGAACAGGACACTGAAGCTTTCTTT	CASGPLGRGEQDTEAFF
TRBJ2-5	16	TRBV28	NA	TRBD2	TGTGCCAGCAGTTTACCCCCTACGGGGGGTAGAGAGACCCAGTACTTC	CASSLPPTGGRETQYF
TRBJ2-1	15	TRBV18	NA	TRBD2	TGTGCCAGCTCCCCAGGAACTAGCGGGGGCAGTGAGCAGTTCTTC	CASSPGTSGGSEQFF
TRBJ2-1	12	TRBV6-6	NA	NA	TGTGCCAGCAGCCTTAGAGGGCCAGGGCAGTTCTTC	CASSLRGPGQFF
TRBJ2-7	15	TRBV9	NA	NA	TGTGCCAGCAGCGTGGCCCCTACAGGACCCTACGAGCAGTACTTC	CASSVAPTGPYEQYF